Each of the 3 T cell receptor beta chains below was sequenced from the same sample in a study of cytomegalovirus exposure and HLA in healthy donors. The PCR employed 60 Vbeta primers together with 13 Jbeta primers. The method was immunoSEQ multiplex PCR; TCRdb's version includes in-frame clones alone and lacks a portion of them. Of some 160,000 clones listed, roughly 80% were seen once; the top ten hold 1.1% to 1.5%. What was sequenced was PBMCs. The receptors here all came from a male donor in good health and CMV-seronegative.

J is TRBJ2-5 and V is TRBV11-2, with TRBD2 as a possible D gene (6 bases). The DNA end lines up better with TRBJ2-7; the J call may be wrong. The germline CDR1 and CDR2 sequences are SGHAT and FQNNGV. The CDR3 has 16 residues. The CDR3 here is CASSPLNRVGSYEQYF. The CDR3 bases are TGTGCCAGCAGCCCTTTAAATAGGGTCGGGAGCTACGAGCAGTACTTC.

The chain employs TRBV27 and TRBJ2-5; TRBD2 matches at 12 bases. CDR3 length: 15 amino acids. The germline V gene has CDR1 MNHEY and CDR2 SMNVEV (reference sequence). V was pared by 7 bases and J by 4 bases, with 7 bases of the junction left unmatched. The CDR3 sequence is CASTSMTSGRETQYF. CDR3 DNA: TGTGCCAGCACCTCCATGACTAGCGGGAGAGAGACCCAGTACTTC.

The genes are TRBV5-4 and TRBJ1-4; a possible D gene is TRBD1 (5 bases). Trimming took off 0 bases at V and 4 bases at J, with 10 bases between the two ends. The CDR3 runs to 15 residues. CDR1 and CDR2 (germline): SGHNT, YYREEE (reference sequence). CDR3 amino acids: CASSLGAGFNEKLFF. The DNA for the CDR3 is TGTGCCAGCAGCTTGGGGGCAGGGTTTAATGAAAAACTGTTTTTT.